Listed here is a single T cell receptor (beta chain). Its antigen is still unknown. This specimen belongs to a study of CXCR3-negative and CXCR3-positive naive CD8 T cells. Naive CD8+ T cells carried a CD45RO-CCR7+CD27+CD95- phenotype. Broader study findings: Both naive subsets carried similar amounts of surface CD5, so TCR strength was inferred from TRB CDR3 properties. CXCR3-positive naive cells carried more hydrophobic TRB CDR3s than CXCR3-negative ones. Naive cells that were CXCR3-negative or CXCR3-positive used TRBV-TRBJ genes alike, while memory cells diverged.

The CDR3 spans 17 residues. Germline CDR1 reads DFQATT; CDR2 reads SNEGSKA (reference sequence). Libraries of TRB cDNA were made by 5' RACE and carried UMIs. Reanalyzing the 5' RACE reads, TCRdb keeps one entry per CDR3 protein, without DNA. The sample includes some 120,000 distinct CDR3 sequences. The clonotype originates from a human donor in good health. Some clones in this sample may be carry-over from other donors' samples. The chain recombines TRBV20-1 with TRBJ2-3; TCRdb reports TRBD2, a call that lacks DNA to check it against. Material: naive CXCR3+ CD8+ T cells from blood. The sample's subset: CD45RO-CCR7+CD27+CD95- naive CD8+ T cells expressing CXCR3 (TNR3+). The CDR3 reads CSASQPTSGTFTDTQYF.